One sample yielded the 7 T cell receptor beta chains listed below, sequenced in a study of blood T cell repertoires in COVID-19 (dated by TCRdb to the early 2020s). Library method: the immunoSEQ multiplex PCR assay. TCRdb re-hosts the immuneACCESS table, in-frame sequences only. Its copies lack some clones; in the studies checked, an unresolved V gene accounts for under half of them, and the cause for the rest is not known. The sample table contains more than 110,000 clones; only one count was recorded for 88% of them. The biggest ten clones account for roughly a tenth of the sample. Sequenced sample: peripheral blood. The receptors here all came from a man in his forties or fifties with active or convalescent COVID-19.

The CDR3, as DNA: TGTGCCACCAGTGCCCATAGCGGGAGGGCCAACAATGAGCAGTTCTTC. It yields the protein CATSAHSGRANNEQFF. The chain uses TRBV24-1 and TRBJ2-1, with 11 bases aligning to TRBD2. CDR1 and CDR2 (germline): KGHDR, SFDVKD. With 5 bases clipped from V and 5 bases from J, the junction kept 7 bases outside the gene matches. The CDR3 is made up of 16 amino acids.

The V call is TRBV20-1, the J call TRBJ1-2, with 9 bases identical to TRBD1. The germline V gene has CDR1 DFQATT and CDR2 SNEGSKA (reference sequence). With 3 bases clipped from V and 7 bases from J, the junction kept 9 bases outside the gene matches. The CDR3 sequence is 14 residues long. The CDR3, as DNA: TGCAGTGCTAGTCTACAGGGGGCTCCTCCTGGCTACACCTTC. Encoded protein: CSASLQGAPPGYTF.

This chain joins TRBV19 and TRBJ1-3; TRBD1 is a possible D gene (6 bases). The CDR3 consists of 14 residues. CDR1 is LNHDA and CDR2 is SQIVND in the germline V gene (reference sequence). Trimming left V 5 bases short and J 2 bases short, with 10 bases between. The CDR3 loop reads CASSVQGTGNTIYF. The CDR3 coding sequence is TGTGCCAGTAGTGTACAGGGCACTGGAAACACCATATATTTT.

This rearrangement joins TRBV30 to TRBJ1-6, with a tentative D call TRBD1 (5 bases). V lost 5 bases and J 7 bases, leaving 9 bases between the germline ends. In germline, CDR1 is GTSNPN, CDR2 SVGIG (reference sequence). This CDR3 has 12 amino acids. CDR3 region: CAWERQNSPLHF. The CDR3 DNA sequence: TGTGCCTGGGAAAGACAGAATTCACCCCTCCACTTT. Full variable domain (remainder filled in from reference TRBV30 and TRBJ1-6): SQTIHQWPATLVQPVGSPLSLECTVEGTSNPNLYWYRQAAGRGLQLLFYSVGIGQISSEVPQNLSASRPQDRQFILSSKKLLLSDSGFYLCAWERQNSPLHFGNGTRLTVT.

The rearrangement links TRBV7-9 to TRBJ1-2; 7 nucleotides align to TRBD1. CDR3 length: 15 residues. V shed 3 bases and J 8 bases; nucleotides not matched to a gene: 12. Germline assignment: CDR1 SEHNR and CDR2 FQNEAQ (reference sequence). The CDR3 coding sequence is TGTGCCAGCAGCTTTTCGGTTAGGGGGCGCTGGGGCTACACCTTC. It is translated as CASSFSVRGRWGYTF.

V usage is TRBV7-2 and J usage is TRBJ1-4; 10 bases line up with TRBD1. The ends lost 8 bases at V and 8 bases at J; junction bases unmatched: 11. Germline-derived CDR1 and CDR2 are SGHTA and FQGNSA. The CDR3 consists of 15 residues. Written as DNA, the CDR3 is TGTGCCAGCCGGATCCGTGGGACAGGGGTCGAAAAACTGTTTTTT. Residues: CASRIRGTGVEKLFF.

The rearrangement uses TRBV5-1 and TRBJ2-1; 8 positions agree with TRBD1. V trimming: 1 base; J trimming: 6 bases; junction bases outside the gene matches: 12. The CDR3 is 17 residues long. Germline V gene sequence: CDR1 SGHRS, CDR2 YFSETQ. The CDR3 DNA sequence: TGCGCCAGCAGCTTGAGAGTCAGGCAGGGGGCGGTCAATGAGCAGTTCTTC. It encodes CASSLRVRQGAVNEQFF.